This T cell receptor beta chain was sequenced in a study of cytomegalovirus exposure and HLA in healthy donors. Trimming removed 3 bases from V and 6 bases from J; junction bases left unmatched: 17. The CDR3 has 19 residues. Germline assignment: CDR1 MNHNS and CDR2 SASEGT. A word on this clone: Its antigen is not identified.

Study results and limitations: Productive status was seen about 90% or about 30% of the time for most TCR beta V segments in an earlier analysis.

The study ran its PCR with 60 Vbeta and 13 Jbeta primers. Original data processing: Later, roughly 80 million unique TCR beta chains were counted in an analysis, and 8.5 million to 13 million of them were shared. Repertoires were generated with immunoSEQ multiplex PCR, while TCRdb's copy carries only in-frame clones and drops some. V and J calls and clone size follow that table, whereas D and trimming were derived from the DNA. The sample has roughly 120,000 clones, 75% seen once. Sequencing was done on a sample of PBMCs. This clonotype was sampled from a woman between 40 and 50 years old in good health and CMV-seropositive. The rearrangement joins TRBV6-1 to TRBJ1-6; 7 nucleotides agree with TRBD1. CDR3 region: CASSETPRNRGAGNSPLHF. DNA for the CDR3: TGTGCCAGCAGTGAGACGCCCCGGAACAGGGGTGCCGGTAATTCACCCCTCCACTTT.